The T cell receptor beta chain described here comes from a study of cytomegalovirus exposure and HLA in healthy donors (dated by TCRdb to 2015 to 2018). In terms of the full investigation: An earlier analysis of roughly 500 of the donors reported about 290 Gb of sequence data and some 120 million unique TCR beta sequences from 150 million to 200 million T cells. About 300 gigabases of sequencing data and tens of millions of unique TCR sequences were included in an early release covering 550 to 800 HLA-typed donors. Among the roughly 390 genotyped donors, around 79% belonged to the genetic ancestry cluster associated with self-reported Caucasian donors. The study was designed to test whether signatures of past pathogen exposure could be identified by cataloging public T cell receptors. The T cell repertoires of 550 to 850 subjects were profiled by immunosequencing and related to cytomegalovirus serostatus. Along with the approximately 600-subject first cohort, a separate validation cohort of over 90 different subjects was used. To predict cytomegalovirus infection status, the study combined high-throughput TCR immunosequencing, statistical association of individual TCRs with disease status, and machine learning. In a later analysis, previously published TCR beta repertoires from about 670 donors were re-analyzed and high-resolution HLA genotyping was added so that TCR occurrence patterns could be studied. In the later analysis, no new phenotypic data were used to find candidate immune exposures; instead, reliance was placed on TCR beta sequences and their occurrence across donors. In an earlier analysis of several hundred of the donors, high-throughput TCR beta sequencing was used to judge whether each TCR beta V gene segment behaved as functional or pseudogenic. Donor age, sex, ethnicity and CMV serostatus were compiled together with the repertoire data. A later genetic analysis used genome-wide SNP genotypes for about 60% of the 666 donors, treating that subset as a discovery cohort. Every repertoire in the discovery cohort had been generated on one and the same sequencing platform. HLA typing included class I and class II loci at four-digit resolution. Typing coverage differed by locus: A, B, C, DRB1 and DQB1 were typed in roughly 620-630 donors, DQA1 in 522, DPA1 in roughly 590, and DPB1 in just under 490. Roughly 5 DR-DQ haplotypes were treated as single units for association and clustering because of strong linkage in the cohort. Among roughly 400 genotyped donors of the cohort, an average of 235,054 unique TCR beta nucleotide sequences were sequenced per donor, about a sixth of them non-productive. What the work shows at the level of the full study, not this receptor alone: According to the authors, the approach could potentially be generalized to other disease states and immunological phenotypes. Some IMGT-functional V segments, including TRBV6-2 and TRBV6-3, could not be distinguished by the 87-base-pair reads and were therefore excluded. Linkage disequilibrium might explain the correlated functional status among segregating V segments, but an unknown experimental factor could not be ruled out. In a later analysis, most CMV-associated TCR beta chains were found to appear HLA-restricted, with HLA associations seemingly driven largely by CMV exposure. V-gene and J-gene trimming of TCR beta chains was associated with a missense DCLRE1C variant in a later genetic analysis, and the association was replicated in an independent cohort. A group of highly shared sequence variants was considered likely to be a technical artifact of the sequencing pipeline. The presence/absence analyses assumed that sequencing depth was roughly uniform across donors, and that assumption may not be true. A further reported finding was that TCR beta sequences accurately predicted the HLA-A and HLA-B alleles for most subjects in the first cohort. Because some donors lacked HLA typing at each locus, the association tests relied only on the typed subset. Broadly in line with IMGT annotations, most TCR beta V segments showed up in productive rearrangements about 90% or about 30% of the time in an earlier analysis of some 590 of the donors. Strong co-occurrence of HLA alleles, especially DR and DQ, made assigning TCR associations to individual alleles difficult. A later genetic analysis reported fewer N-insertions in productive TCRs among donors in an Asian-associated ancestry cluster than the 666-donor mean. Because counts were too low, around 17 rarely observed V segments, including chromosome 9 orphons, were left out of the earlier analysis of approximately 500 of the donors. Most TCR sequences were observed very rarely across donors, whereas some public TCRs were present in many individuals. At a false discovery rate of 0.05, a later analysis linked some 17,000 TCR beta sequences to specific HLA alleles. A later analysis found that TCR association rates varied across HLA loci, with DRB1 alleles showing the most associated TCRs and HLA-C alleles the fewest. The cohort was sequenced for TCR beta chains only, and without alpha or paired-chain data the features that could be detected were limited. In vitro tests confirmed that a few of the cytomegalovirus-associated TCR beta chains recognize cytomegalovirus antigens. In both the original and validation cohorts, the classifier was reported to diagnose cytomegalovirus status with high specificity and sensitivity. For the cohort, immune exposure information was limited to CMV serostatus. In a later analysis, several top co-occurrence clusters were reported to appear linked to parvovirus B19, influenza, CMV and Epstein-Barr virus. In a later analysis, HLA-associated TCR beta chains were found to be more clonally expanded and to have lower generation probabilities than equally common non-associated chains. The study listed 150 to 200 TCR beta chains as associated with cytomegalovirus.

The cohort consisted of approximately 670 healthy bone marrow donors. All cohort members were sampled while nominally healthy, although unrecorded immune exposures were likely present. The donor tested CMV seropositive and was one of the 289 seropositive cohort members. A peripheral blood sample was provided by each donor, and peripheral blood mononuclear cells were used for TCR beta sequencing. Genomic DNA extraction from the blood cell samples was performed with the Qiagen DNeasy Blood Extraction Kit. V is clipped by 7 bases and J by 10 bases, and the sequence between their germline boundaries is 17 bases long. The germline V gene specifies SGHRS as CDR1 and YFSETQ as CDR2. The CDR3 runs 12 amino acids, cysteine and phenylalanine included. The CDR3 DNA has 36 bases and is translated from base 1. Libraries were made using the immunoSEQ multiplex PCR assay. The multiplex PCR relied on a mix of 60 forward primers for TCR Vbeta segments and 13 reverse primers for TCR Jbeta segments. A multiplex PCR assay on genomic DNA amplified the CDR3 region of rearranged TCR beta genes. On the Illumina HiSeq System, the amplified TCR beta libraries were sequenced as 87-base-pair reads. The authors' analysis ran thus. A later analysis counted 75 million to 100 million unique TCR beta chains across the 600 to 850 repertoires, and 10 million to 11 million of these chains were shared by at least two donors. Raw reads were error-corrected and collapsed into unique sequences with a nearest-neighbor algorithm that merged closely related sequences to remove PCR and sequencing errors. Alignment of CDR3 sequences to IMGT reference sequences was used to assign V, D and J gene segments. For a sequence to be retained, at least a six-nucleotide match to both a V gene segment and a J gene segment was required. A rearrangement was called productive if the CDR3 had no stop codons and remained in frame with V and J, and every other rearrangement was called non-productive. CDR3 was defined according to IMGT convention as the region running from the second conserved V-encoded cysteine to the conserved J-encoded phenylalanine. The earlier analysis of approximately 500 of the donors excluded sequences that lacked an unambiguous match to a single V gene segment. In an earlier analysis of some 590 of the donors, a V segment was called functional when productive rearrangements were above 56.7%, and segregating when the standard deviation between donors exceeded 5%. A statistical classification framework was built to diagnose cytomegalovirus status from the catalog of TCR beta chain sequences. A later analysis assigned V and J genes by comparing TCR nucleotide sequences with IMGT/GENE-DB human TR gene sequences. In a later analysis, CDR3 sequences and most-parsimonious VDJ recombination scenarios were assigned using the TCRdist pipeline. In a later analysis, each TCR beta chain was defined by its CDR3 amino acid sequence together with its V-gene family, and reads lacking a unique V-gene family were excluded. A later analysis removed roughly 590 highly shared, low-generation-probability nucleotide sequences to deal with suspected cross-contamination and a sequencing artifact. In a later analysis, a clonal expansion index was calculated for each public chain from normalized within-repertoire ranks of inferred template counts. A later analysis computed generation probabilities with a VDJ recombination model fitted to out-of-frame rearrangements, and checked the results against IGoR. Hypergeometric tests were used in a later analysis to score TCR-TCR, TCR-HLA and TCR-CMV co-occurrence, with a repertoire-size bias correction applied to the TCR pairs. A later analysis estimated false discovery rates by permuting HLA or CMV assignments 20 times. In a later analysis, co-occurring TCRs were grouped with DBSCAN, and TCRdist sequence similarity was added when clustering was performed within HLA-allele-positive subsets. Repertoires with fewer than 30,000 or more than 120,000 public chains were left out of co-occurrence clustering, as were a handful of repertoires with anomalous nucleotide sharing. TCRdb's version of the immuneACCESS table is confined to in-frame rearrangements and falls short of the full clone set. An unresolved V gene accounts for under half of the shortfall where checked; the remainder is of unknown origin. V, J and clone size are taken as reported in that table, and D and trimming were inferred from the DNA itself. The sample table holds 130,000 or so clones, of which roughly 78% were seen once. The top ten clonotypes cover roughly 3.2% of the sample.

Remarks on this clone: The antigen it binds to is not known. No much larger clonotype is one base removed from it; base qualities were not supplied.

The receptor was derived from a man between 18 and 35 years old in good health and CMV-seropositive. The specimen sequenced was PBMCs. The V and J genes are TRBV5-1 and TRBJ1-1; a tentative D call is TRBD1 (6 bases match). Read as DNA, the sequence is TGCGCCAGCCGGGCGGGGGGCGGGGCAGCTTTCTTT. This encodes CASRAGGGAAFF. The variable domain in full, with residues beyond the CDR3 obtained from the reference TRBV5-1 and TRBJ1-1 genes, is KAGVTQTPRYLIKTRGQQVTLSCSPISGHRSVSWYQQTPGQGLQFLFEYFSETQRNKGNFPGRFSGRQFSNSRSEMNVSTLELGDSALYLCASRAGGGAAFFGQGTRLTVV.